The present T cell receptor beta chain was sequenced within a study of blood T cell repertoires in COVID-19. In the study overall: There were acute and convalescent COVID-19 samples, and they came from the United States, Italy and Spain. Sources were T cells, B-cell-depleted T cells, or PBMCs; the material itself was cDNA or gDNA.

Profiling relied on immunoSEQ multiplex PCR, and the TCRdb table lists in-frame clones only, not all of them. The data show around 95,000 clones, less than 90% seen once. CDR1 and CDR2 (germline): GTSNPN, SVGIG (reference sequence). This CDR3 spans 12 amino acids. V was pared by 5 bases and J by 5 bases, with 11 bases between. The sample comprised peripheral blood. The chain couples TRBV30 to TRBJ2-3; perhaps TRBD1 as D (5 bases). The TCR originated in a man in his thirties or forties in a cohort sampled during active COVID-19. This CDR3 is CAWAPGRDTQYF. The CDR3 DNA sequence: TGTGCCTGGGCCCCAGGGCGAGATACGCAGTATTTT. Based on the CDR3 plus reference TRBV30 and TRBJ2-3, the full variable domain is SQTIHQWPATLVQPVGSPLSLECTVEGTSNPNLYWYRQAAGRGLQLLFYSVGIGQISSEVPQNLSASRPQDRQFILSSKKLLLSDSGFYLCAWAPGRDTQYFGPGTRLTVL.